This TCR beta chain derives from a study of human T cells and chemical hapten exposure. Overall study: Small volume differences among pooled libraries mainly caused per-sample TCR yield variation.

Study findings and constraints: Among TCRs, those above 1 in 1000 frequency were unaffected by DPC sensitization.

Concerning this clonotype itself: No antigen is known for it.

The time point here: pre-sensitization, week 0. The sample's treatment: therapeutic diphenylcyclopropenone sensitization with weekly scalp DPC. Every donor had alopecia and was 18 to 70 years old; all were suitable for DPC. In the authors' workflow: Counts of TCRs in each sample centred on a median of about 99,000 and extended from about 20,000 to 690,000. Each CDR3 protein gets one entry after TCRdb re-called the RACE reads with MiXCR. What appears here as the V and J calls and clone size reflects TCRdb's work, not the paper's. The sample holds about 89,000 distinct CDR3 sequences, approximately 11% seen once. Sequences were derived from whole blood, sampled in connection with sensitization to the hapten diphenylcyclopropenone (DPC). The clonotype was recovered from a woman aged 60-70 years with alopecia areata. Some clones in this sample may be carry-over from other donors' samples.

CDR3 sequence (DNA): TGTGCCATCAGGGTAGGGACAGGGGGCAATGAGCAGTTCTTC. Translating it yields CAIRVGTGGNEQFF. V and J are TRBV10-3 and TRBJ2-1; TRBD1 matches 11 bases. This CDR3 is built from 14 residues. Looked up from germline, CDR1 is ENHRY and CDR2 is SYGVKD. V lost 6 bases and J lost 6; bases outside the gene matches: 4.